This T cell receptor (beta chain) stems from a study of long-term antiretroviral therapy in people with HIV. The study, taken as a whole, reports: Post-ART, diversity grew, though it stayed under transplant donor control levels. Older ART regimens may have been in use when blood was drawn between the mid-2000s and the late 2010s.

In the case of this clone: As yet, its antigen is unknown.

Assay version v3.0 of immunoSEQ was used, and it was run at survey level. Sequencing was performed with immunoSEQ multiplex PCR; in TCRdb, only in-frame clones are kept and a portion is missing. The repertoire holds 20,000 to 25,000 clones, with 60% to 80% as singletons. The CDR3 has 15 residues. From germline, CDR1 is MGHRA and CDR2 YSYEKL. V lost 3 bases and J 3 bases, leaving 12 bases between the germline ends. This sequence was found in a woman aged 40-49 years with HIV. The rearrangement uses TRBV4-1 and TRBJ1-5, with TRBD1 as a possible D gene (5 bases). This material consisted of unsorted PBMCs, taken roughly 21 months before starting antiretroviral therapy. The CDR3 sequence is CASSQMTDSNQPQHF. CDR3 in DNA: TGCGCCAGCAGCCAGATGACAGATTCCAATCAGCCCCAGCATTTT.